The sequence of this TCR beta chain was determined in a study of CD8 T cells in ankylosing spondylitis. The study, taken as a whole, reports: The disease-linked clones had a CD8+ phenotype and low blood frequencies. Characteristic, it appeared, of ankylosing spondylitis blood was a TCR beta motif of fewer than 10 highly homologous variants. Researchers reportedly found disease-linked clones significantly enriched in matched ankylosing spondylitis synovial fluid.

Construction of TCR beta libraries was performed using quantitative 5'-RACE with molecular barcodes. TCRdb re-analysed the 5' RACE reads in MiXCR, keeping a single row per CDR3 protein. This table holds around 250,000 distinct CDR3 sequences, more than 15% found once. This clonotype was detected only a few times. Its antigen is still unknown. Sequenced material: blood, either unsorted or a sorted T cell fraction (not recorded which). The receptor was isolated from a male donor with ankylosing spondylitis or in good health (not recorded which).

Written as DNA, the CDR3 is TGTGCCAGTAGTATGGGGACTAACTCCTACGAGCAGTACTTC. Translated, it gives CASSMGTNSYEQYF. This chain uses TRBV19 with TRBJ2-7, with 7 bases identical to TRBD2. CDR1 and CDR2 from the germline V gene are LNHDA and SQIVND (reference sequence). V dropped 3 bases and J dropped 0; count of bases not matched to a gene: 2. There are 14 residues in the CDR3.